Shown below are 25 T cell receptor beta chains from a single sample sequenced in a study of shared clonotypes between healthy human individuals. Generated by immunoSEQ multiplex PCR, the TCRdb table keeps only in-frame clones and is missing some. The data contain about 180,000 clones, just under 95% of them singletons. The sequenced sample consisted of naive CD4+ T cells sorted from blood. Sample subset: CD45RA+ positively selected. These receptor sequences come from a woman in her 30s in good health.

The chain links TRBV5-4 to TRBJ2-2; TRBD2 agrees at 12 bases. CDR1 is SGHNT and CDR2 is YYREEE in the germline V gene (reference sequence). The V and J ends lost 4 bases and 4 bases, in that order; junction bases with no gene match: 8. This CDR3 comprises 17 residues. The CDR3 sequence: CASSDPSGRAGTGELFF. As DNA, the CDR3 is TGTGCCAGCAGCGACCCTAGCGGGAGGGCCGGCACCGGGGAGCTGTTTTTT.

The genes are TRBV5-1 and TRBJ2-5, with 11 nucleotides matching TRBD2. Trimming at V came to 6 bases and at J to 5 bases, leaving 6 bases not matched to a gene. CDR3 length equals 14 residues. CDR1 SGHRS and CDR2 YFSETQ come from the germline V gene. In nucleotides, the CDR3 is TGCGCCAGCACCCCTAGGACTAGCGGGGAGACCCAGTACTTC. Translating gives CASTPRTSGETQYF.

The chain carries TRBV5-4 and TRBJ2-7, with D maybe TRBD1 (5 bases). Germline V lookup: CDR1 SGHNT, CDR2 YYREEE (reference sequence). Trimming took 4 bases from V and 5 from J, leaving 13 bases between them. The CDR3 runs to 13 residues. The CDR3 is CASSRQPNDEQYF. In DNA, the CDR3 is TGTGCCAGCAGCAGACAGCCCAACGACGAGCAGTACTTC.

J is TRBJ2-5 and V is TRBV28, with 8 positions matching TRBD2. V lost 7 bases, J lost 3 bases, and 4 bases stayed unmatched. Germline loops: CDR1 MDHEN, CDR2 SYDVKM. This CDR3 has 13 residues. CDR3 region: CASISGDKETQYF. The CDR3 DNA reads TGTGCCAGCATTAGCGGGGATAAAGAGACCCAGTACTTC.

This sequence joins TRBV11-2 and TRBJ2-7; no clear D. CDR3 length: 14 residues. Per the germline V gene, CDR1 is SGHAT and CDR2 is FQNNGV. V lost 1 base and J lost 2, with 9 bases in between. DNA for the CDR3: TGTGCCAGCAGCTTAGTATTAGCCCCCTACGAGCAGTACTTC. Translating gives CASSLVLAPYEQYF.

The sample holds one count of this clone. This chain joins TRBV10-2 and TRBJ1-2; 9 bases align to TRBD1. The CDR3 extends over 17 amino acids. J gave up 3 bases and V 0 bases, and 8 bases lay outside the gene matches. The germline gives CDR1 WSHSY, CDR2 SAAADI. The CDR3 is CASSESGLGQGHYGYTF. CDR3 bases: TGCGCCAGCAGTGAGTCTGGTTTAGGACAGGGGCACTATGGCTACACCTTC.

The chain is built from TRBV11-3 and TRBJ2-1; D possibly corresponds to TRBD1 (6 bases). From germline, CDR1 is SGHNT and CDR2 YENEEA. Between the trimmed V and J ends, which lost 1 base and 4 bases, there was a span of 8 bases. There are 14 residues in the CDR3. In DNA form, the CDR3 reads TGTGCCAGCAGCTTAGCGGGACAATACAATGAGCAGTTCTTC. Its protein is CASSLAGQYNEQFF.

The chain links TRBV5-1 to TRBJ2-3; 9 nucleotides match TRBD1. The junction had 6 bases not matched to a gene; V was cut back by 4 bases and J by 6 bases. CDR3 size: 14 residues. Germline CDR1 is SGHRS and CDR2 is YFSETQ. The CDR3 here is CASSPTGGGDTQYF. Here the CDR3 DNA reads TGCGCCAGCAGCCCGACAGGGGGAGGCGATACGCAGTATTTT. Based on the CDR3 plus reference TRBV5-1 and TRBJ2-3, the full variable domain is KAGVTQTPRYLIKTRGQQVTLSCSPISGHRSVSWYQQTPGQGLQFLFEYFSETQRNKGNFPGRFSGRQFSNSRSEMNVSTLELGDSALYLCASSPTGGGDTQYFGPGTRLTVL.

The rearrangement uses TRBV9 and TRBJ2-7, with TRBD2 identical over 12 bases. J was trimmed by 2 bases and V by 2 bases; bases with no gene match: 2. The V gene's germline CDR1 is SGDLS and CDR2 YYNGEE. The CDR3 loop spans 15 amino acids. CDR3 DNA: TGTGCCAGCAGCGTGACTAGCGGGAGCACCTACGAGCAGTACTTC. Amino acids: CASSVTSGSTYEQYF. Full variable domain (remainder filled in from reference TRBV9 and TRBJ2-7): DSGVTQTPKHLITATGQRVTLRCSPRSGDLSVYWYQQSLDQGLQFLIQYYNGEERAKGNILERFSAQQFPDLHSELNLSSLELGDSALYFCASSVTSGSTYEQYFGPGTRLTVT.

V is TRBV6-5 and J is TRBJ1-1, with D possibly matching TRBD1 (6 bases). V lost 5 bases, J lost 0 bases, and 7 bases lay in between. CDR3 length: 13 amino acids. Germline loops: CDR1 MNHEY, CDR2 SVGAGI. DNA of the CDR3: TGTGCCAGCAGTAGACAGGTGAACACTGAAGCTTTCTTT. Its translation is CASSRQVNTEAFF.

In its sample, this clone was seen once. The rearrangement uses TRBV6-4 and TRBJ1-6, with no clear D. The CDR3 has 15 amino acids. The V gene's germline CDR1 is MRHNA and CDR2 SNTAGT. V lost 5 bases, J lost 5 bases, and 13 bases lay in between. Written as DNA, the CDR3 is TGTGCCAGCAGTCCCCAGGCAGGCAATAATTCACCCCTCCACTTT. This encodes CASSPQAGNNSPLHF.

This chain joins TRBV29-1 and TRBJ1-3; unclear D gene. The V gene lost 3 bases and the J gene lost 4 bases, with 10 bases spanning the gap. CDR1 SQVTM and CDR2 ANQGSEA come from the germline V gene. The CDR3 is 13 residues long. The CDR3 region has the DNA TGCAGCGTTGAGCGTGAAGCCGGAAACACCATATATTTT. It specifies CSVEREAGNTIYF.

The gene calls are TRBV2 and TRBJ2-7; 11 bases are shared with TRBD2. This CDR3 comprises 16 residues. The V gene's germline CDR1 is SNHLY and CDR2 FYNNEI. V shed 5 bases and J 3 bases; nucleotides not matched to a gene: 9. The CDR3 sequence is CASSRLTGTSGYEQYF. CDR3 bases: TGTGCCAGCAGTCGGCTTACCGGGACTAGCGGCTACGAGCAGTACTTC.

The CDR3 DNA sequence: TGTGCCAGCAGTTTATTTGACAGTAACTATGGCTACACCTTC. Its protein product is CASSLFDSNYGYTF. The rearrangement uses TRBV28 and TRBJ1-2; tentatively, D is TRBD1 (5 bases). Trimming took off 1 base at V and 1 base at J, with 7 bases between the two ends. This CDR3 comprises 14 residues. Germline CDR1 MDHEN, CDR2 SYDVKM.

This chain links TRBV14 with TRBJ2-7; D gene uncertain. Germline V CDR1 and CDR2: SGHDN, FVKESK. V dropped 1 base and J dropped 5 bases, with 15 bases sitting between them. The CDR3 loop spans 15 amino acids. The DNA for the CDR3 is TGTGCCAGCAGCCAAGTGTTTCGGCTGTCCCACGAGCAGTACTTC. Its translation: CASSQVFRLSHEQYF.

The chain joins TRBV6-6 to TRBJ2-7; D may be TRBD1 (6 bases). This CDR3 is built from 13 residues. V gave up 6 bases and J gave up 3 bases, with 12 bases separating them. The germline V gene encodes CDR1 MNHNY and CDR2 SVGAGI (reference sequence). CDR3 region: CASRRDTLYEQYF. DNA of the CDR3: TGTGCCAGCAGACGGGACACCCTCTACGAGCAGTACTTC.

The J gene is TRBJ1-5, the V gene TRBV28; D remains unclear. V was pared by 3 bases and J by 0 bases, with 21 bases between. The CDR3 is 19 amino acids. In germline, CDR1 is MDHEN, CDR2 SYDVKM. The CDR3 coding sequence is TGTGCCAGCAGTTTCGGAAAAATACCGGCTCCCTATAGCAATCAGCCCCAGCATTTT. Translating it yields CASSFGKIPAPYSNQPQHF.

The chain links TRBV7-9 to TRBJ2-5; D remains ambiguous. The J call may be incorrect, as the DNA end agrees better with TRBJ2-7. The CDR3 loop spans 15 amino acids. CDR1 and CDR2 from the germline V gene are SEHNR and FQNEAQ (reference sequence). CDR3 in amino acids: CASSLRSVSSYEQYF. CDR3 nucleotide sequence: TGTGCCAGCAGCTTAAGGTCCGTGAGCTCCTACGAGCAGTACTTC.

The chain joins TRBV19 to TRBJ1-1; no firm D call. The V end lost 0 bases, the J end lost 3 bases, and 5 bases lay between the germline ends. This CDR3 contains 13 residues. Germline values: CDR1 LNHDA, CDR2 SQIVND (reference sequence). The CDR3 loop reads CASSIDRDTEAFF. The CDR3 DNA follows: TGTGCCAGTAGTATAGATAGGGACACTGAAGCTTTCTTT.

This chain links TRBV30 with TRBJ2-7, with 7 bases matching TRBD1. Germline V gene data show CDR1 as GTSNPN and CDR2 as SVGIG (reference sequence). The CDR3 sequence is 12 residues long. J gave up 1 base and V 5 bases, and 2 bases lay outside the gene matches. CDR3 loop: CAWGGQSYEQYF. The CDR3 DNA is TGTGCCTGGGGGGGACAGTCCTACGAGCAGTACTTC.

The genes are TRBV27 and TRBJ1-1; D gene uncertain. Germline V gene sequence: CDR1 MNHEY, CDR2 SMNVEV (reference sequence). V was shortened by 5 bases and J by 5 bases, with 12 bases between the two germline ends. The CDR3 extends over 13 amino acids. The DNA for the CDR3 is TGTGCCAGCAGTGCCCACGGGAGTACTGAAGCTTTCTTT. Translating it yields CASSAHGSTEAFF.

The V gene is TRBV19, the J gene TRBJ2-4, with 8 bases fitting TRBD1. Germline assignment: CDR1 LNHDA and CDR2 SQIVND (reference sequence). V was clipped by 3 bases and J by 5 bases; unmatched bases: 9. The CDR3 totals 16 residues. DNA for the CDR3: TGTGCCAGTAGTATTTTGAGACAGGGGACGGAAAACATTCAGTACTTC. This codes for CASSILRQGTENIQYF.

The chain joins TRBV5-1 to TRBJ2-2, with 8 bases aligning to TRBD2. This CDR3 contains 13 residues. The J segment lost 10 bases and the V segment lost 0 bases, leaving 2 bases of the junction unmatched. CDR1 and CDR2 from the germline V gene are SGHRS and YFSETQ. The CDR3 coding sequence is TGCGCCAGCAGCTTGGTTAGCGGGGCGGAGCTGTTTTTT. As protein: CASSLVSGAELFF. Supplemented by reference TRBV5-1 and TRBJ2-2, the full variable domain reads KAGVTQTPRYLIKTRGQQVTLSCSPISGHRSVSWYQQTPGQGLQFLFEYFSETQRNKGNFPGRFSGRQFSNSRSEMNVSTLELGDSALYLCASSLVSGAELFFGEGSRLTVL.

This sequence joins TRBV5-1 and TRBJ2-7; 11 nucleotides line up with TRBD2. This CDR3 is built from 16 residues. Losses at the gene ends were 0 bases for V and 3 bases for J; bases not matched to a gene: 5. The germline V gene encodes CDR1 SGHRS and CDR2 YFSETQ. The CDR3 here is CASSLAAGTSGYEQYF. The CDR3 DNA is TGCGCCAGCAGCTTGGCAGCCGGGACTAGCGGCTACGAGCAGTACTTC. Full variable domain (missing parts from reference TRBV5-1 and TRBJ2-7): KAGVTQTPRYLIKTRGQQVTLSCSPISGHRSVSWYQQTPGQGLQFLFEYFSETQRNKGNFPGRFSGRQFSNSRSEMNVSTLELGDSALYLCASSLAAGTSGYEQYFGPGTRLTVT.

CDR3 in DNA: TGTGCCAGCAGGCCAACGGGAGGGGAGGGACTAGCGGGGACGTACGAGCAGTACTTC. It codes for CASRPTGGEGLAGTYEQYF. The genes are TRBV27 and TRBJ2-5, with 13 bases identical to TRBD2. The better agreement between TRBJ2-7 and the DNA end casts doubt on the J call. From germline, CDR1 is MNHEY and CDR2 SMNVEV (reference sequence). The CDR3 sequence is 19 residues long.